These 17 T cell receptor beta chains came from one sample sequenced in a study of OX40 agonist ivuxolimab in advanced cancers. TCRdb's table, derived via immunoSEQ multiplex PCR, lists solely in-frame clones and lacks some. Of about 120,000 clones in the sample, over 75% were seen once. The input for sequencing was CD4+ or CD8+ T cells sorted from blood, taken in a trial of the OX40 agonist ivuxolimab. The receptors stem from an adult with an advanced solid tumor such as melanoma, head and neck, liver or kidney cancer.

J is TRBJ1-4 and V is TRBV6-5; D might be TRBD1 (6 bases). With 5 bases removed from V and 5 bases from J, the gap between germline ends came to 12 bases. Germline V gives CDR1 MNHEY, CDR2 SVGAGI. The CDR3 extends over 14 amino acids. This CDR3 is CASSRLQGNEKLFF. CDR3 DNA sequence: TGTGCCAGCAGTCGTCTCCAGGGGAATGAAAAACTGTTTTTT.

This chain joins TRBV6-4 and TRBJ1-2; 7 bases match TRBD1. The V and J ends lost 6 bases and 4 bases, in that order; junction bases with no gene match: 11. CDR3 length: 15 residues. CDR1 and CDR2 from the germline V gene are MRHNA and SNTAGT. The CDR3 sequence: CASRESGGGLYGYTF. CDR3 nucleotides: TGTGCCAGCAGAGAATCAGGGGGGGGTCTCTATGGCTACACCTTC.

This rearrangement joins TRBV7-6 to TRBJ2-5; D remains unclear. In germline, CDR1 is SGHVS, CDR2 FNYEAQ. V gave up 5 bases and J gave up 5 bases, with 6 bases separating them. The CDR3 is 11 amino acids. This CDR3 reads CASSPAETQYF. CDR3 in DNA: TGTGCCAGCAGCCCCGCCGAGACCCAGTACTTC.

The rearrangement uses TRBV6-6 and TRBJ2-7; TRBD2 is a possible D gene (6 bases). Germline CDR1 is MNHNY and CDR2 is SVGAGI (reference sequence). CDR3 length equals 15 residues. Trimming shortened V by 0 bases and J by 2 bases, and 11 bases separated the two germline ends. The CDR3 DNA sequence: TGTGCCAGCAGTTACTCGGGCGGGGTTACCTACGAGCAGTACTTC. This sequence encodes CASSYSGGVTYEQYF.

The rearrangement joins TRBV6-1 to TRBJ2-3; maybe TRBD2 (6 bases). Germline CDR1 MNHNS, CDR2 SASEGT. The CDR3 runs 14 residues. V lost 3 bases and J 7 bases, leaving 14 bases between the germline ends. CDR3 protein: CASSERSSVNTQYF. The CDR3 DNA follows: TGTGCCAGCAGTGAGAGGTCTAGCGTAAATACGCAGTATTTT.

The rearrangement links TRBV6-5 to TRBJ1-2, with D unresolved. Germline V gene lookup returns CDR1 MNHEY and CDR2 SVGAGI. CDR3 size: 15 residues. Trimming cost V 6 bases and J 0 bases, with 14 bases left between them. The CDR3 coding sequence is TGTGCCAGCAGCACCTCAGTCAATTCTAACTATGGCTACACCTTC. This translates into CASSTSVNSNYGYTF.

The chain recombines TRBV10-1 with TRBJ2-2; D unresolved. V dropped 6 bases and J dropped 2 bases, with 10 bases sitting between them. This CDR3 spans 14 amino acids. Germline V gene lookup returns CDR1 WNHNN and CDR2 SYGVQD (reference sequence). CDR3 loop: CASRLNANTGELFF. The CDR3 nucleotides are TGCGCCAGCAGACTTAACGCTAACACCGGGGAGCTGTTTTTT.

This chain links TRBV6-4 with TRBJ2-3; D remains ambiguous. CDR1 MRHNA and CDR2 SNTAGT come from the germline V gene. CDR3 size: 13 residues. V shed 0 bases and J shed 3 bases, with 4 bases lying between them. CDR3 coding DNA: TGTGCCAGCAGTGACTCGGCAACAGATACGCAGTATTTT. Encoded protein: CASSDSATDTQYF.

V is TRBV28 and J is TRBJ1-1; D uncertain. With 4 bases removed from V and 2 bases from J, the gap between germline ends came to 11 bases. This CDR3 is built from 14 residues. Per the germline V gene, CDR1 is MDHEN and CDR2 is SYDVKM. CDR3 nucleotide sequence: TGTGCCAGCAGTTACGTAGAACATAACACTGAAGCTTTCTTT. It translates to CASSYVEHNTEAFF.

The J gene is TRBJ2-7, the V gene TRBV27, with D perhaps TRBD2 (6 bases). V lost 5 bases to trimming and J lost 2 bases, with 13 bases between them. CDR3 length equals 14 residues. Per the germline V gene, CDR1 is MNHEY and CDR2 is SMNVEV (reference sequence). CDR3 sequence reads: CASSPRLGAYEQYF. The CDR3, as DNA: TGTGCCAGCAGTCCAAGACTAGGAGCCTACGAGCAGTACTTC.

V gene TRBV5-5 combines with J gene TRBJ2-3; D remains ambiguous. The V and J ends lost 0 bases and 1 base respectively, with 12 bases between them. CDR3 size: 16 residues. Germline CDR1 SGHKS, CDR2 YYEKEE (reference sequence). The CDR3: CASSLGAPRGTDTQYF. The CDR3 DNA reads TGTGCCAGCAGCTTGGGAGCCCCAAGAGGCACAGATACGCAGTATTTT.

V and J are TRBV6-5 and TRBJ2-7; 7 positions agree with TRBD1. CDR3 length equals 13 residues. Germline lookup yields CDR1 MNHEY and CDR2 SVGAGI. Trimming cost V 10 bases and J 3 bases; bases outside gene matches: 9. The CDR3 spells CATNYYRGYEQYF. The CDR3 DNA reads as TGTGCCACCAATTATTACAGGGGCTACGAGCAGTACTTC.

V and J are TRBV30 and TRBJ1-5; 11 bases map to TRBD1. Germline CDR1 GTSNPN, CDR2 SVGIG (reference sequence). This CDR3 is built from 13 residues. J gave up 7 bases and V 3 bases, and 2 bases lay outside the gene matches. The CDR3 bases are TGTGCCTGGAGCCGGACAGGGGGCCAGCCCCAGCATTTT. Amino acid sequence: CAWSRTGGQPQHF.

This chain's CDR3 is CSTGTNYGYTF. CDR3 bases: TGCAGTACAGGGACCAACTATGGCTACACCTTC. This sequence joins TRBV20-1 and TRBJ1-2; TRBD1 is a possible D gene (6 bases). The CDR3 loop spans 11 amino acids. CDR1 DFQATT and CDR2 SNEGSKA come from the germline V gene (reference sequence). V gave up 8 bases and J gave up 2 bases, with 9 bases separating them.

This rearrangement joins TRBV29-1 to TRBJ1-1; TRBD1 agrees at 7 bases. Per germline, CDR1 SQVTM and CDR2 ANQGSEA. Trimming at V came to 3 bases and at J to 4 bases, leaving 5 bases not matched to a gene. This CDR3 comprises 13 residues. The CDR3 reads CSVDDRVATEAFF. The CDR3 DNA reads TGCAGCGTTGACGACAGGGTAGCCACTGAAGCTTTCTTT.

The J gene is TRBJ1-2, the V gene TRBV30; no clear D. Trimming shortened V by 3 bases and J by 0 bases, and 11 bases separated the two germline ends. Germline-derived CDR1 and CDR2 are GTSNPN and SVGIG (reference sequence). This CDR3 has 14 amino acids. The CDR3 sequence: CAWSSRPSNYGYTF. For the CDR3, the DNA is TGTGCCTGGAGCTCCCGACCCTCTAACTATGGCTACACCTTC.

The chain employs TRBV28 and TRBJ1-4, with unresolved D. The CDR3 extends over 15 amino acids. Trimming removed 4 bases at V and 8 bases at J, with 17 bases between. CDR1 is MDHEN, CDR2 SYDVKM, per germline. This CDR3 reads CASSSGDAQGEKLFF. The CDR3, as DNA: TGTGCCAGCAGTTCCGGCGATGCGCAAGGAGAAAAACTGTTTTTT.